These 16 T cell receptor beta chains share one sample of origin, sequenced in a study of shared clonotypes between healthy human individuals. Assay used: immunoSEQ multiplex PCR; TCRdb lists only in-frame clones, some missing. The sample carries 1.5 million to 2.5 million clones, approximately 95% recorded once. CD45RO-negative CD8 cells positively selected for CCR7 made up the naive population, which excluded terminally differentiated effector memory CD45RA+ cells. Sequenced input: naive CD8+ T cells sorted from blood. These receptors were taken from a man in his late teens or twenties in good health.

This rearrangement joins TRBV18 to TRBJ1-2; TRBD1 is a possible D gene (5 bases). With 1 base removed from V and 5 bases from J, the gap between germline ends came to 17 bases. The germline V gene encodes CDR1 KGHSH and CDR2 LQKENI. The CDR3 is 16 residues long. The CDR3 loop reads CASSPQPGTGAYGYTF. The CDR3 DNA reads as TGTGCCAGCTCACCACAACCAGGGACTGGAGCATATGGCTACACCTTC.

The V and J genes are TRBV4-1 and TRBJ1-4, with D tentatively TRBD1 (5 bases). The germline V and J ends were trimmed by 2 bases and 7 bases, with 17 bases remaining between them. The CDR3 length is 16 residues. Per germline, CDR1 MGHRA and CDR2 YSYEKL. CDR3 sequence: CASSQLGTGGVEKLFF. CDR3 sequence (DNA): TGCGCCAGCAGCCAACTAGGGACGGGGGGAGTTGAAAAACTGTTTTTT.

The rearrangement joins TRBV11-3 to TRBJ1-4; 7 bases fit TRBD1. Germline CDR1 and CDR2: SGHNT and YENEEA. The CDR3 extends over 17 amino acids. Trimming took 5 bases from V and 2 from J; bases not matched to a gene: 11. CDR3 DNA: TGTGCCAGCAGCGCCACTCAACAGGGGTGGACTAATGAAAAACTGTTTTTT. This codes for CASSATQQGWTNEKLFF.

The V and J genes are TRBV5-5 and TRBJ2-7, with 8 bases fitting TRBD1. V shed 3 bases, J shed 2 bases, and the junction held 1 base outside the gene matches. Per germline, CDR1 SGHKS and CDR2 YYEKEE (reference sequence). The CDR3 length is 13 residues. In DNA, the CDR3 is TGTGCCAGCAGCTGGGGACAGGCCTACGAGCAGTACTTC. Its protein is CASSWGQAYEQYF.

The CDR3 sequence is CASSPVDSAGTLYEQYF. The CDR3, as DNA: TGTGCCAGCAGCCCAGTCGACTCAGCGGGAACCCTCTACGAGCAGTACTTC. The V call is TRBV7-9, the J call TRBJ2-7; TRBD2 matches at 7 bases. V lost 5 bases, J lost 3 bases, and 16 bases stayed unmatched. The CDR3 extends over 17 amino acids. Germline loops: CDR1 SEHNR, CDR2 FQNEAQ (reference sequence). The variable domain in full, completed from reference TRBV7-9 and TRBJ2-7, reads DTGVSQNPRHKITKRGQNVTFRCDPISEHNRLYWYRQTLGQGPEFLTYFQNEAQLEKSRLLSDRFSAERPKGSFSTLEIQRTEQGDSAMYLCASSPVDSAGTLYEQYFGPGTRLTVT.

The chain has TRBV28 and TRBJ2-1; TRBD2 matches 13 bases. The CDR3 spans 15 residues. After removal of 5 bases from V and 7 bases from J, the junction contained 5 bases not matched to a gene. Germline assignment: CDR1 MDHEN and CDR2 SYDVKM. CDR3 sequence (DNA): TGTGCCAGCAGTGAGATACTAGCGGGGGGGAATGAGCAGTTCTTC. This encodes CASSEILAGGNEQFF.

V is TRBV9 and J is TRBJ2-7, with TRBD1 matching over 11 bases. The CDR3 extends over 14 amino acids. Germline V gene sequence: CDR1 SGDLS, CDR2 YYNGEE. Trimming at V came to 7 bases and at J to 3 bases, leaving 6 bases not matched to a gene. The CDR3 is CASATGTGGYEQYF. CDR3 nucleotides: TGTGCCAGCGCAACGGGGACAGGGGGCTACGAGCAGTACTTC.

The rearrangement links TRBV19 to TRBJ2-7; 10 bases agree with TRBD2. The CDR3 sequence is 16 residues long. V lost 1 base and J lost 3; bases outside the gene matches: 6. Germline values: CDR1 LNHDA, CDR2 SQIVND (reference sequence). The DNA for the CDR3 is TGTGCCAGTAGTATAGTACTAGCGGGAAACTTCTACGAGCAGTACTTC. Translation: CASSIVLAGNFYEQYF.

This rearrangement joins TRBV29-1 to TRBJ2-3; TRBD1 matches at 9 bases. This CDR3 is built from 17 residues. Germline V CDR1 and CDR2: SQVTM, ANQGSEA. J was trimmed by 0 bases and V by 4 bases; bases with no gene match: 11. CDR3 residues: CSVAGTGSGPSTDTQYF. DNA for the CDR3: TGCAGCGTTGCTGGGACAGGGTCTGGTCCTAGCACAGATACGCAGTATTTT.

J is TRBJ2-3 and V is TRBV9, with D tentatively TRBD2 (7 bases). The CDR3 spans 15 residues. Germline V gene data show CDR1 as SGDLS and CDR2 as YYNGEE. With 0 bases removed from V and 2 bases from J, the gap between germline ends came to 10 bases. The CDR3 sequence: CASSVVGGVTDTQYF. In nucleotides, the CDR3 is TGTGCCAGCAGCGTAGTAGGGGGGGTCACAGATACGCAGTATTTT.

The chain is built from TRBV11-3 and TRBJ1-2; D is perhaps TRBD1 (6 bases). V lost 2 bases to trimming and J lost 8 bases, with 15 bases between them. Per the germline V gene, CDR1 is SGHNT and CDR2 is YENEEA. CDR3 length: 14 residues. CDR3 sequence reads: CASSLQDSRWGYTF. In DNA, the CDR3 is TGTGCCAGCAGCTTACAGGACAGCCGGTGGGGCTACACCTTC.

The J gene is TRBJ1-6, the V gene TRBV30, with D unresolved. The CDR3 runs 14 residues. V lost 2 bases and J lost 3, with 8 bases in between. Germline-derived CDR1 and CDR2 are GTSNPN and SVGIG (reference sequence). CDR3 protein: CAWSSGNYNSPLHF. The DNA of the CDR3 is TGTGCCTGGAGTTCCGGGAACTATAATTCACCCCTCCACTTT. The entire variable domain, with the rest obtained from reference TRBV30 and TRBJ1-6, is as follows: SQTIHQWPATLVQPVGSPLSLECTVEGTSNPNLYWYRQAAGRGLQLLFYSVGIGQISSEVPQNLSASRPQDRQFILSSKKLLLSDSGFYLCAWSSGNYNSPLHFGNGTRLTVT.

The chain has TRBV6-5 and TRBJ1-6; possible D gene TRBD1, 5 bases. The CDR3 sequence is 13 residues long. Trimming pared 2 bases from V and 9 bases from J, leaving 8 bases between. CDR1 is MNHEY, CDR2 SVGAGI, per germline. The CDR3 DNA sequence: TGTGCCAGCAGTTACGGGGGGTTTTCACCCCTCCACTTT. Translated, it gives CASSYGGFSPLHF.

The CDR3 region has the DNA TGTGCTAGTGGTTTGGAGACAGGGGGAAGCACAGATACGCAGTATTTT. It codes for CASGLETGGSTDTQYF. This chain links TRBV12-5 with TRBJ2-3; 9 nucleotides align to TRBD1. This CDR3 comprises 16 residues. Germline-derived CDR1 and CDR2 are LGHNT and FRNRAP. J was trimmed by 0 bases and V by 1 base; bases with no gene match: 2.

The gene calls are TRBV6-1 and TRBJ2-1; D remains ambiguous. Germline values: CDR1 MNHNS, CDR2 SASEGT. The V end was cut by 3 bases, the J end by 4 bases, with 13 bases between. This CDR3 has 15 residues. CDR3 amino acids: CASSEVAYDYNEQFF. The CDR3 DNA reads TGTGCCAGCAGTGAGGTGGCTTATGATTACAATGAGCAGTTCTTC.

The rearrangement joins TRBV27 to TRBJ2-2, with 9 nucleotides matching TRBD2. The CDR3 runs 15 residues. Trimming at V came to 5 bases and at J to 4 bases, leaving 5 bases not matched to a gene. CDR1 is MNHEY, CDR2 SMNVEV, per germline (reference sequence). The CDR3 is CASSLVSGSTGELFF. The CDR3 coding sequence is TGTGCCAGCAGTCTAGTTAGCGGGAGCACCGGGGAGCTGTTTTTT.